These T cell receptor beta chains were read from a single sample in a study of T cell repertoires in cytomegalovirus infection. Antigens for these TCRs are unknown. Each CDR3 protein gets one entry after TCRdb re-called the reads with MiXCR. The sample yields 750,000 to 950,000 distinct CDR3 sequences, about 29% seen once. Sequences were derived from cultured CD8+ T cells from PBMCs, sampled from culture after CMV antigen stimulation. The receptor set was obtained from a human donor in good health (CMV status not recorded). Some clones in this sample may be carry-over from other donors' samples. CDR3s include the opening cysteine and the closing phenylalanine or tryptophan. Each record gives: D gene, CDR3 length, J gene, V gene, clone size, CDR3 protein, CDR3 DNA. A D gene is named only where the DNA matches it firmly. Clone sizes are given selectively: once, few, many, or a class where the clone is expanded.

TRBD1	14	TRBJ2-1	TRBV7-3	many	CASSFPGQGNEQFF	TGTGCCAGCAGCTTCCCGGGACAGGGAAATGAGCAGTTCTTC
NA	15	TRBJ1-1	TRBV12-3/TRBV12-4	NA	CASSFSGNRDTEAFF	TGTGCCAGCAGTTTTTCGGGAAACCGGGACACTGAAGCTTTCTTT
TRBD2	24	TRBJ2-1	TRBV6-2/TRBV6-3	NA	CASSYPGTENSSGGATSTYNEQFF	TGTGCCAGCAGTTACCCGGGGACAGAAAACTCTAGCGGGGGGGCCACGTCCACCTACAATGAGCAGTTCTTC
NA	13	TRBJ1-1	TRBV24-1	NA	CATRPAGNTEAFF	TGTGCCACCAGGCCCGCCGGGAACACTGAAGCTTTCTTT
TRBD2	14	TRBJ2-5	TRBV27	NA	CASSLTSGKETQYF	TGTGCCAGCAGTCTGACTAGCGGTAAAGAGACCCAGTACTTC
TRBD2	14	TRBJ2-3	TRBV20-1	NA	CSGRASGRADTQYF	TGCAGTGGGCGGGCTAGCGGGCGTGCAGATACGCAGTATTTT
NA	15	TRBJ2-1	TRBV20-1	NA	CSATGFSGILNEQFF	TGCAGTGCTACCGGATTTAGCGGTATTCTCAATGAGCAGTTCTTC
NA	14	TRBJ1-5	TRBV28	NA	CASRWDIRGQPQHF	TGTGCCAGCAGGTGGGATATTAGGGGTCAGCCCCAGCATTTT
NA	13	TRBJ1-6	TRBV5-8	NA	CASSLVWNSPLHF	TGTGCCAGCAGCTTGGTTTGGAATTCACCCCTCCACTTT
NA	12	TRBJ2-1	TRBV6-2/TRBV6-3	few	CASGTFKDEQFF	TGTGCCAGCGGGACGTTTAAGGATGAGCAGTTCTTC